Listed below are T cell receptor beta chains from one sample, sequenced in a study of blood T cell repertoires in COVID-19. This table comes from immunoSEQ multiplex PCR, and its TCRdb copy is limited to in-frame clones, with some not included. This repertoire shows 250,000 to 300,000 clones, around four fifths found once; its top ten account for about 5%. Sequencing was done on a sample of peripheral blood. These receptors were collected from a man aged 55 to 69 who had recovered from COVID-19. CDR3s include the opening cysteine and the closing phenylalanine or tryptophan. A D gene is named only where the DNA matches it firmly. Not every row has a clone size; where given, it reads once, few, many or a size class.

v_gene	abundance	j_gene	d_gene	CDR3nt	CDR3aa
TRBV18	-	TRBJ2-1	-	TGTGCCAGCTCACCCCCCTTGAGGGCAGTTATGTACAATGAGCAGTTCTTC	CASSPPLRAVMYNEQFF
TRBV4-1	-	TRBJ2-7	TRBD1	TGCGCCAGCAGCCAAGGACAGGGGAGCTCCTACGAGCAGTACTTC	CASSQGQGSSYEQYF
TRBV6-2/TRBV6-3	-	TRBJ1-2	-	TGTGCCAGCAGTTACCCTGGCGGGGGATATGGCTACACCTTC	CASSYPGGGYGYTF
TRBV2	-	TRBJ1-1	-	TGTGCCAGCCGGCGGGACGCAGTGAACACTGAAGCTTTCTTT	CASRRDAVNTEAFF
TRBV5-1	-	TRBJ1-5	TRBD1	TGCGCCAGCAGCTTGGAGGGACAGAGCAATCAGCCCCAGCATTTT	CASSLEGQSNQPQHF
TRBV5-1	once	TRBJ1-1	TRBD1	TGCGCCAGCAGCTTGATCAGGGGGCGAAGAACTGAAGCTTTCTTT	CASSLIRGRRTEAFF
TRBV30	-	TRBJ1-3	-	TGTGCCTGGATACGGCAGGCCTCTGGAAACACCATATATTTT	CAWIRQASGNTIYF
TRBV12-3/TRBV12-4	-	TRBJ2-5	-	TGTGCCAGCACTATCCACAGTCCGGAGACCCAGTACTTC	CASTIHSPETQYF
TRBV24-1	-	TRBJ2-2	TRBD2	TGTGCCACCAGTGAAAGACTAGCGGGGGGCACCGGGGAGCTGTTTTTT	CATSERLAGGTGELFF
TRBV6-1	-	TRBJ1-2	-	TGTGCCAGCAGTGAAAGCGCAGGGGTAATAGGTGGCTACACCTTC	CASSESAGVIGGYTF
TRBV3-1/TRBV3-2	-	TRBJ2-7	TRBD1	TGTGCCAGCAGCCAGAGGGACAGGGGGCGTTACGAGCAGTACTTC	CASSQRDRGRYEQYF
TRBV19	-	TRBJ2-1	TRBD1	TGTGCCAGTAGTTCGACGGGACAGCCGAATCAGCAGTTCTTC	CASSSTGQPNQQFF
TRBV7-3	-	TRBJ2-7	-	TGTGCCAGCAGTTCACAAGGGGGCTCCTACGAGCAGTACTTC	CASSSQGGSYEQYF
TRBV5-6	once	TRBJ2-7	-	TGTGCCAGCAGCTTGGCCGGCGGTGCCTACGAGCAGTACTTC	CASSLAGGAYEQYF
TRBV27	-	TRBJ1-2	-	TGTGCCAGCAGGGGGGGGATTGGCTATGGCTACACCTTC	CASRGGIGYGYTF
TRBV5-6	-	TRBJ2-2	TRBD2	TGTGCCAGCAGCTGGGCGGGCGGGAGGAACACCGGGGAGCTGTTTTTT	CASSWAGGRNTGELFF
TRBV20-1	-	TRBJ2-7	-	TGCAGTGCTAGTAATTGGCGGGGCTTCTCCCAAGCGTACGAGCAGTACTTC	CSASNWRGFSQAYEQYF
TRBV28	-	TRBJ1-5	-	TGTGCCAGCAGTTCGCGTTATCAGCCCCAGCATTTT	CASSSRYQPQHF
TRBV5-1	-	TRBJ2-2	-	TGCGCCAGCAGCTTGGTTTCCGGGAGCACCGGGGAGCTGTTTTTT	CASSLVSGSTGELFF
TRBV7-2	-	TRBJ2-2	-	TGTGCCAGCAGCTTAGCCAGCACCGGGGAGCTGTTTTTT	CASSLASTGELFF
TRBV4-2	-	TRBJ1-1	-	TGTGCCAGCAGCCAATTAGGGGAAACTGAAGCTTTCTTT	CASSQLGETEAFF
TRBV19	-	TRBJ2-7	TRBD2	TGTGCCAGTAGTAACCTACTAGCGGGAGGGCAAGAAAGTCCCTACGAGCAGTACTTC	CASSNLLAGGQESPYEQYF
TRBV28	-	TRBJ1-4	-	TGTGCCAGCAGTTTTAGGTCCCTTGGGGGGGAAAAACTGTTTTTT	CASSFRSLGGEKLFF
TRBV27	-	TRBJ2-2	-	TGTGCCAGCAGTTTACGCGGGGCGAGCACCGGGGAGCTGTTTTTT	CASSLRGASTGELFF
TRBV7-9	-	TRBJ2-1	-	TGTGCCAGCAGCTTAGAGCTCGTTGAGCAGTTCTTC	CASSLELVEQFF
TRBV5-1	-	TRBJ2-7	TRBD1	TGCGCCAGCAGCTCGCAGGGACAGTTGGGCGTGGGGGAGCAGTACTTC	CASSSQGQLGVGEQYF
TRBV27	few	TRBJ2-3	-	TGTGCCAGCAGCCGCCGACTATCAGATACGCAGTATTTT	CASSRRLSDTQYF
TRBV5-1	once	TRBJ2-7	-	TGCGCCAGCAGATCCCCAGGGAAGGGCGTCAACTACGAGCAGTACTTC	CASRSPGKGVNYEQYF
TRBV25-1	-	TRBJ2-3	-	TGTGCCAGCAGCTTAGCGGCTAGCACAGATACGCAGTATTTT	CASSLAASTDTQYF
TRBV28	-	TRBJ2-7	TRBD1	TGTGCCAGCAGCCTCGGGACAGGGGGACGGTCGTACTTC	CASSLGTGGRSYF
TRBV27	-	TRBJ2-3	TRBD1	TGTGCCAGCAGTCCTCCAGGGGGCGCGACAGATACGCAGTATTTT	CASSPPGGATDTQYF
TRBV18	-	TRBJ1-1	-	TGTGCCAGCTCACCACTCGACAGGCCGAACACTGAAGCTTTCTTT	CASSPLDRPNTEAFF
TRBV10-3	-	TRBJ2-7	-	TGTGCCATCAGTAGAGAGGACACGCCGTCCTACGAGCAGTACTTC	CAISREDTPSYEQYF
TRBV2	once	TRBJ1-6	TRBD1	TGTGCCAGCAGGGGACAGGGGTATAATTCACCCCTCCACTTT	CASRGQGYNSPLHF
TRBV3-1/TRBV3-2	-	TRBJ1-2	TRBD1	TGTGCCAGCAGCCCAGGGACAGGGGGCTATGGCTACACCTTC	CASSPGTGGYGYTF
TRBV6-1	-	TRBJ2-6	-	TGTGCCAGCAGTGAACATGAGGGGGCCAACGTCCTGACTTTC	CASSEHEGANVLTF
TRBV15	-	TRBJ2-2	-	TGTGCCACCAGTGTAGGACAACCGAACACCGGGGAGCTGTTTTTT	CATSVGQPNTGELFF
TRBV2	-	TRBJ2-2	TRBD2	TGTGCCAGCAGTGAAGGACTAGCGACCGGGGAGCTGTTTTTT	CASSEGLATGELFF
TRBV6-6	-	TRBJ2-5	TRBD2	TGTGCCAGCAGCCCCGGACTAGCGGGAGGGTTTGAGACCCAGTACTTC	CASSPGLAGGFETQYF
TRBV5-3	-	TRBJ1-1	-	TGTGCCAGAAGCTTGGATTCCGGCAGGGCTGGCACTGAAGCTTTCTTT	CARSLDSGRAGTEAFF
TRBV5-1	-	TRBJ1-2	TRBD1	TGCGCCAGCAGCCTTACCGGTGGGACAGGGGGCGATGGCTACACCTTC	CASSLTGGTGGDGYTF